The rows below give T cell receptor beta chains drawn from one sample of a study of T-cell reconstitution after alpha-beta-depleted transplantation in children. TCRdb reanalysed the PCR reads using MiXCR and keeps one entry per CDR3 protein. The data contain about 210,000 distinct CDR3 sequences, approximately 15% of them singletons. Sequencing was performed on PBMCs, mostly from graft donor cells, taken 360 days after TCRalphabeta/CD19-depleted stem cell transplant. The receptors originated from a male patient aged 2-15 years who had a stem cell transplant for acute lymphoblastic leukemia, so the T cells may come from the graft donor. Both conserved end residues are part of each CDR3. D genes are given only for firm matches. Expanded clones get a size class; other rows say once, few or many, or leave the size out.

TRBV4-1	.	.	TRBJ1-5	TGCGCCAGCAGCCAAGAGGGAGGGTCCAATCAGCCCCAGCATTTT	CASSQEGGSNQPQHF
TRBV5-5	few	.	TRBJ2-2	TGTGCCAGCAGCTTGGATTCCGACACCGGGGAGCTGTTTTTT	CASSLDSDTGELFF
TRBV12-3/TRBV12-4	.	TRBD1	TRBJ2-1	TGTGCCAGCAGGGGACAGGGGCCCAATGAGCAGTTCTTC	CASRGQGPNEQFF
TRBV12-3/TRBV12-4	.	.	TRBJ2-5	TGTGCCAGCACCCCAGGGGCGGGTAGACAAGAGACCCAGTACTTC	CASTPGAGRQETQYF
TRBV11-2	few	.	TRBJ2-7	TGTGCCAGCAGCTTATCAGCAGGTGACTACGAGCAGTACTTC	CASSLSAGDYEQYF
TRBV4-2	few	.	TRBJ2-2	TGTGCCAGCAGCCAAGATGTGTCTCATGCTACCGGGGAGCTGTTTTTT	CASSQDVSHATGELFF
TRBV6-2/TRBV6-3	.	TRBD2	TRBJ2-1	TGTGCCAGCAACTTCAGAGGACTACGGGGGGATGAGCAGTTCTTC	CASNFRGLRGDEQFF
TRBV29-1	few	TRBD1	TRBJ2-5	TGCAGCGTCGAGGGACAGGGTTTAGTGACCCAGTACTTC	CSVEGQGLVTQYF
TRBV7-8	few	.	TRBJ2-3	TGTGCCAGCAGCAAATCAACAGATACGCAGTATTTT	CASSKSTDTQYF
TRBV20-1	.	.	TRBJ2-3	TGCAGTGCTAGTCCCAAGGGGACAGATACGCAGTATTTT	CSASPKGTDTQYF
TRBV4-3	.	.	TRBJ2-7	TGCGCCAGCAGCCAGACCCTAATAACGGGGCCCTCCTACGAGCAGTACTTC	CASSQTLITGPSYEQYF
TRBV20-1	few	TRBD1	TRBJ1-2	TGCAGTGCCCCGTTAGACAGGGTAGACGGCTACACCTTC	CSAPLDRVDGYTF
TRBV7-9	.	.	TRBJ1-2	TGTGCCAGCAGCTTGGGCCGAACGACTAACTATGGCTACACCTTC	CASSLGRTTNYGYTF
TRBV20-1	many	.	TRBJ2-5	TGCAGTGCTAGCGACGGGGAAGAGACCCAGTACTTC	CSASDGEETQYF
TRBV4-1	few	.	TRBJ1-2	TGCGCCAGCAGCCAAGAGGCACAGGGTATTAACTATGGCTACACCTTC	CASSQEAQGINYGYTF
TRBV7-2	.	TRBD1	TRBJ2-7	TGTGCCAGCAGCTCTTACAGGGGTCCCCCCTACGAGCAGTACTTC	CASSSYRGPPYEQYF
TRBV4-3	.	TRBD1	TRBJ1-3	TGCGCCAGCAGCCTTCAGGGACAGGCATTCTCTGGAAACACCATATATTTT	CASSLQGQAFSGNTIYF
TRBV30	few	.	TRBJ2-2	TGTGCCTGGAGGGGAGGGCGGGGACACCTGAACACCGGGGAGCTGTTTTTT	CAWRGGRGHLNTGELFF